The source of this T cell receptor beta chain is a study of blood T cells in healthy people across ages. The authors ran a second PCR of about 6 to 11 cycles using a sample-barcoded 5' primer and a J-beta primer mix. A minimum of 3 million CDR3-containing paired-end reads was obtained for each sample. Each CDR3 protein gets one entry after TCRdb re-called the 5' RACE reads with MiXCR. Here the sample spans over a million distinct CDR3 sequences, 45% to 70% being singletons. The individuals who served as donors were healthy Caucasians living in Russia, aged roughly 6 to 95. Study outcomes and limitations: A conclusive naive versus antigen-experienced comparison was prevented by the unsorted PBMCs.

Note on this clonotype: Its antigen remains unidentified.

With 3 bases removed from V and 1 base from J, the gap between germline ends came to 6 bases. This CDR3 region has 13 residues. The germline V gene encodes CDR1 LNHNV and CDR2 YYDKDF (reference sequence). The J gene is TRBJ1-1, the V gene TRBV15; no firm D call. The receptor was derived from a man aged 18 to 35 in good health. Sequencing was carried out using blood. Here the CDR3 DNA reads TGTGCCACCAGCAGCGGGCAGAACACTGAAGCTTTCTTT. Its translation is CATSSGQNTEAFF.